What follows are 6 T cell receptor beta chains derived from one specimen sequenced in a study of blood T cell repertoires in COVID-19. Sequencing used immunoSEQ multiplex PCR; TCRdb keeps in-frame clones, though not all of them. The sample consists of 150,000 to 200,000 clones, 82% of them appearing once. Material: peripheral blood. The source is a woman aged 55-70 years with COVID-19, enrolled during active disease.

This rearrangement joins TRBV7-9 to TRBJ2-3; 10 nucleotides line up with TRBD1. The CDR3 contains 14 residues. With 5 bases clipped from V and 6 bases from J, the junction kept 5 bases outside the gene matches. Germline V gene sequence: CDR1 SEHNR, CDR2 FQNEAQ (reference sequence). The CDR3 spells CASSRTGGEDTQYF. In DNA, the CDR3 is TGTGCCAGCAGCCGGACAGGGGGTGAGGATACGCAGTATTTT.

V usage is TRBV7-9 and J usage is TRBJ1-6; D perhaps matches TRBD1 (5 bases). CDR1 is SEHNR and CDR2 is FQNEAQ in the germline V gene (reference sequence). V lost 5 bases and J 9 bases, leaving 17 bases between the germline ends. The CDR3 contains 15 residues. The CDR3 DNA reads TGTGCCAGCAGCCCCCGCGGACCCGGGGGTTCACCCCTCCACTTT. Protein sequence: CASSPRGPGGSPLHF.

The chain is built from TRBV18 and TRBJ2-1; tentative D call: TRBD1 (6 bases). The V gene lost 3 bases and the J gene lost 0 bases, with 15 bases spanning the gap. Germline V gene data show CDR1 as KGHSH and CDR2 as LQKENI. The CDR3 has 17 residues. As DNA, the CDR3 is TGTGCCAGCTCACCTTCCGGGACACCCTCCTCCTACAATGAGCAGTTCTTC. Protein product: CASSPSGTPSSYNEQFF.

The chain links TRBV3-1 (or the pseudogene TRBV3-2) to TRBJ1-6; 9 bases match TRBD1. The CDR3 has 15 residues. V dropped 3 bases and J dropped 10; count of bases not matched to a gene: 7. In germline, CDR1 is LGHDT, CDR2 YNNKEL (reference sequence). DNA for the CDR3: TGTGCCAGCAGCCAGAAAACAGGGGGCGGGTCACCCCTCCACTTT. This sequence encodes CASSQKTGGGSPLHF.

This clone occurred many times. The chain joins TRBV6-5 to TRBJ1-1; 7 bases agree with TRBD1. CDR3 size: 13 residues. Germline CDR1 MNHEY, CDR2 SVGAGI. The trim removed 6 bases at V and 1 base at J, leaving 2 bases unmatched. The CDR3 here is CASRDRPNTEAFF. CDR3 nucleotides: TGTGCCAGCAGGGACAGGCCGAACACTGAAGCTTTCTTT.

The gene calls are TRBV2 and TRBJ2-1; D not certain. V was cut by 6 bases and J by 6 bases, with 6 bases left in between. Germline V gene lookup returns CDR1 SNHLY and CDR2 FYNNEI. The CDR3 is made up of 11 amino acids. The CDR3 bases are TGTGCCAGCAGCTTATTCAATGAGCAGTTCTTC. Encoded protein: CASSLFNEQFF.